This section outlines one T cell receptor (beta chain) sequence together with its context. Data came from immunoSEQ multiplex PCR; TCRdb stores just in-frame clones and leaves some out. The repertoire holds fewer than 150,000 clones, with 70% to 90% as singletons. The data originate from a study of T cell responses to AZD1222 COVID-19 vaccine. Study as a whole: Combined were second doses at about 4 or about 12 weeks.

Material: peripheral blood, obtained on day 0 of AZD1222 vaccination. The receptor was isolated from an adult in good health.

CDR3 amino acids: CASSESRLAVETQYF. CDR3 coding DNA: TGTGCCAGCAGTGAAAGTAGGCTAGCGGTGGAGACCCAGTACTTC. This chain links TRBV6-1 with TRBJ2-5; 7 bases match TRBD2. Trimming cost V 2 bases and J 5 bases; bases outside gene matches: 8. The CDR3 runs to 15 residues. In germline, CDR1 is MNHNS, CDR2 SASEGT.